This T cell receptor beta chain came from a study of T cell repertoires in aging, cancer and after chemotherapy. This clonotype counts as large. A mixed TRB-A/B primer pool amplified rearranged TRB by multiplex touch-down PCR. TCRdb reprocessed the multiplex PCR reads with MiXCR, giving one entry per CDR3 protein. The data show 2,500 to 4,000 distinct CDR3 sequences, 30% to 45% seen once. TCR beta rearrangements were amplified from peripheral blood genomic DNA. In germline, CDR1 is MNHEY, CDR2 SVGAGI. V was shortened by 2 bases and J by 3 bases, with 20 bases between the two germline ends. The CDR3 loop spans 17 amino acids.

The source of this sequence is a human donor with a solid tumor. The sequencing sample was made of blood. The rearrangement links TRBV6-5 to TRBJ2-7, with D perhaps matching TRBD2 (6 bases). The CDR3: CASSYTRRDEGYYEQYF. The CDR3 DNA is TGTGCCAGCAGTTACACGAGGAGGGACGAGGGGTACTACGAGCAGTACTTC.